This T cell receptor beta chain comes out of a study of regulatory T cells in long-lasting Graves disease. The time point here: newly diagnosed GD, antithyroid drugs for less than 3 months. Extracted RNA from PBMCs served as the source of the TCR library. This clonotype has ten or more counts. Its antigen is unidentified. This CDR3 spans 14 amino acids. Germline CDR1 SNHLY, CDR2 FYNNEI. The ends lost 3 bases at V and 6 bases at J; junction bases unmatched: 1. In building TCR beta libraries, iRepertoire HTBI primers were used together with Arm-PCR of CDR3 regions. MiXCR was run by TCRdb on the multiplex PCR reads, yielding one entry per CDR3 protein. Of about 200,000 distinct CDR3 sequences detected, approximately 18% appear once; the ten largest clones hold about 10%. Study-level findings and limits: Favored gene segments in persistent disease were TRBV28, TRBJ1-2 and TRBJ2-5.

A further study also used this sample, focusing on T cells in Graves' hyperthyroidism and ophthalmopathy. That paper adds: The diagnoses drew upon clinical symptoms, serum thyroxine and TRAb, thyroid ultrasound and orbital computed tomography.

Sequencing used peripheral blood mononuclear cells (PBMCs), obtained at new diagnosis, from a patient treated with antithyroid drugs. This sequence joins TRBV2 and TRBJ2-2; 10 bases map to TRBD1. This TCR came from a young woman with Graves disease. CDR3 nucleotide sequence: TGTGCCAGCAGTGAGACAGGGGGCGCCGGGGAGCTGTTTTTT. Translating it yields CASSETGGAGELFF.